This passage covers 31 T cell receptor beta chains from one sample sequenced in a study of blood T cell repertoires in COVID-19 (dated by TCRdb to the early 2020s). Library prep was done by the immunoSEQ multiplex PCR assay. TCRdb retrieved this table from immuneACCESS and kept in-frame rearrangements only. Not all clones are present; in checked studies, unresolved V genes account for under half, and no reason is known for the remainder. The sample table shows around 60,000 clones, and 70% to 90% are seen once. The ten largest clones take up 3.5% to 4.5% of the sample. Sequencing used peripheral blood. The receptors stem from a man aged 45-65 years with active COVID-19.

The chain combines TRBV7-2 with TRBJ2-3, with TRBD2 as a possible D gene (5 bases). The germline CDR1 and CDR2 sequences are SGHTA and FQGNSA. V lost 1 base and J 4 bases, leaving 15 bases between the germline ends. The CDR3 spans 16 residues. The CDR3 is CASSLGGSGVPDTQYF. In DNA, the CDR3 is TGTGCCAGCAGCTTAGGAGGGTCCGGCGTCCCAGATACGCAGTATTTT.

The V and J genes are TRBV19 and TRBJ2-5; the match to TRBD1 covers 10 bases. The CDR3 loop spans 14 amino acids. The trim removed 6 bases at V and 7 bases at J, leaving 8 bases unmatched. The V gene's germline CDR1 is LNHDA and CDR2 SQIVND (reference sequence). CDR3 DNA: TGTGCCAGTAGGCAGACGGACAGGGGGGTGACCCAGTACTTC. As protein: CASRQTDRGVTQYF.

The CDR3 nucleotides read TGTGCCAGCAGCCAAGAAGTCGTGGGCGGGGGAAGGACTGATACGCAGTATTTT. Translated: CASSQEVVGGGRTDTQYF. This chain connects TRBV4-2 to TRBJ2-3, with 7 bases fitting TRBD2. Trimming took 0 bases from V and 6 from J; bases not matched to a gene: 15. This CDR3 comprises 18 residues. Germline V gives CDR1 LGHNA, CDR2 YNFKEQ.

In this sample, this clone turned up once. The chain combines TRBV6-5 with TRBJ1-1; no clear D gene. The CDR3 spans 16 residues. Germline V lookup: CDR1 MNHEY, CDR2 SVGAGI. Trimming left V 0 bases short and J 1 base short, with 12 bases between. The DNA for the CDR3 is TGTGCCAGCAGTTACTCGGGAGCGCAGAGGAACACTGAAGCTTTCTTT. This codes for CASSYSGAQRNTEAFF.

The rearrangement uses TRBV4-2 and TRBJ1-6; D is undetermined. This CDR3 comprises 16 residues. CDR1 LGHNA and CDR2 YNFKEQ come from the germline V gene. The V end lost 1 base, the J end lost 11 bases, and 18 bases lay between the germline ends. This chain's CDR3 is CASSQGSAAMETPLHF. The CDR3 region has the DNA TGTGCCAGCAGCCAAGGAAGCGCGGCGATGGAGACACCCCTCCACTTT.

The J gene is TRBJ2-1, the V gene TRBV24-1; 10 nucleotides match TRBD2. The CDR3 sequence is 15 residues long. After removal of 6 bases from V and 7 bases from J, the junction contained 8 bases not matched to a gene. Germline values: CDR1 KGHDR, CDR2 SFDVKD. CDR3 protein: CATSSSGGWGNEQFF. The CDR3 nucleotides read TGTGCCACCAGTTCTAGCGGGGGCTGGGGGAATGAGCAGTTCTTC.

The chain uses TRBV6-2 or TRBV6-3 and TRBJ2-7; TRBD1 might be the D (5 bases). Trimming stripped 5 bases from V and 2 bases from J, with 10 bases between. The CDR3 has 13 amino acids. The germline gives CDR1 MNHEY, CDR2 SVGEGT. DNA for the CDR3: TGTGCCAGCAGTGACGCACAGGCCTACGAGCAGTACTTC. Translated: CASSDAQAYEQYF.

This clone was counted a few times. The genes are TRBV3-1 (or the pseudogene TRBV3-2) and TRBJ2-7, with no clear D. The V end lost 4 bases, the J end lost 5 bases, and 9 bases lay between the germline ends. Germline V CDR1 and CDR2: LGHDT, YNNKEL (reference sequence). The CDR3 runs to 12 residues. The CDR3 DNA follows: TGTGCCAGCAGCCCAGGCCGGAACGAGCAGTACTTC. Protein product: CASSPGRNEQYF.

DNA of the CDR3: TGTGCCAGCGGAGGGACTAGCAGATTTTACGAGCAGTACTTC. Translating it yields CASGGTSRFYEQYF. The chain links TRBV6-5 to TRBJ2-7; TRBD2 matches at 9 bases. The germline gives CDR1 MNHEY, CDR2 SVGAGI. The CDR3 has 14 amino acids. The V gene end was trimmed by 8 bases and the J gene end by 4 bases; junction bases not matched to a gene: 9.

The chain carries TRBV28 and TRBJ2-6, with 7 bases that match TRBD2. Germline V gene lookup returns CDR1 MDHEN and CDR2 SYDVKM. The length of the CDR3 is 15 residues. V gave up 6 bases and J gave up 2 bases; unmatched junction bases: 4. DNA of the CDR3: TGTGCCAGCAGCTGGGGGGGTCCTGGGGCCAACGTCCTGACTTTC. Its translation: CASSWGGPGANVLTF.

This chain connects TRBV6-5 to TRBJ1-2; maybe TRBD1 (6 bases). The CDR3 has 15 amino acids. V dropped 4 bases and J dropped 0 bases, with 12 bases sitting between them. Germline CDR1 reads MNHEY; CDR2 reads SVGAGI. The CDR3 is CASSLTGIANYGYTF. CDR3 sequence (DNA): TGTGCCAGCAGTTTGACAGGTATAGCTAACTATGGCTACACCTTC.

The chain carries TRBV6-2 or TRBV6-3 and TRBJ1-2, with 8 bases matching TRBD1. Germline V CDR1 and CDR2: MNHEY, SVGEGT. The CDR3 is 14 amino acids. V dropped 2 bases and J dropped 7; count of bases not matched to a gene: 6. The CDR3 nucleotides read TGTGCCAGCAGTTACGTCTCAGGGGGCGGTGGCTACACCTTC. Translating it yields CASSYVSGGGGYTF.

The chain carries TRBV4-2 and TRBJ1-5, with 7 bases aligning to TRBD1. CDR3 length equals 14 residues. CDR1 LGHNA and CDR2 YNFKEQ come from the germline V gene. V trimming: 4 bases; J trimming: 5 bases; junction bases outside the gene matches: 5. The CDR3 reads CASSPGQTYQPQHF. The CDR3 DNA sequence: TGTGCCAGCAGCCCGGGACAGACATATCAGCCCCAGCATTTT.

The genes are TRBV6-2 or TRBV6-3 and TRBJ2-5; TRBD2 aligns across 10 bases. The length of the CDR3 is 18 residues. J lost 0 bases, V lost 4 bases, and 11 bases had no gene match. Germline V lookup: CDR1 MNHEY, CDR2 SVGEGT. Written as DNA, the CDR3 is TGTGCCAGCAGTTCCCCTCTAGCGGGGGCGATGTACCAAGAGACCCAGTACTTC. Translated, it gives CASSSPLAGAMYQETQYF.

This chain joins TRBV6-6 and TRBJ1-2, with D tentatively TRBD1 (6 bases). The CDR3 length is 14 residues. V shed 10 bases and J shed 2 bases, with 17 bases lying between them. CDR1 is MNHNY, CDR2 SVGAGI, per germline (reference sequence). CDR3 protein: CATLSWGRNYGYTF. In DNA form, the CDR3 reads TGTGCCACCCTGAGTTGGGGGCGCAACTATGGCTACACCTTC.

This chain uses TRBV7-2 with TRBJ1-2; D is unclear. The ends were cut back, 0 bases at V and 3 bases at J, with 14 bases in the middle. The germline CDR1 and CDR2 sequences are SGHTA and FQGNSA. This CDR3 spans 16 amino acids. DNA for the CDR3: TGTGCCAGCAGCTTAGCGGGTTCTCGGGGTTACTATGGCTACACCTTC. It yields the protein CASSLAGSRGYYGYTF.

The CDR3 loop reads CASSPPGGNTEAFF. In DNA, the CDR3 is TGTGCCAGCTCACCCCCGGGGGGGAACACTGAAGCTTTCTTT. This sequence joins TRBV18 and TRBJ1-1; D may be TRBD1 (5 bases). This CDR3 region has 14 residues. V was clipped by 3 bases and J by 1 base, with 9 bases between them. The germline gives CDR1 KGHSH, CDR2 LQKENI.

This chain connects TRBV11-1 to TRBJ2-7; perhaps TRBD2 as D (5 bases). Germline loops: CDR1 SGHAT, CDR2 FQDESV (reference sequence). Trimming shortened V by 1 base and J by 5 bases, and 12 bases separated the two germline ends. CDR3 length equals 14 residues. The CDR3 nucleotides are TGTGCCAGCAGCTTAGGAGGGTGGGAAGACGAGCAGTACTTC. This translates into CASSLGGWEDEQYF.

J is TRBJ2-7 and V is TRBV6-5; the match to TRBD1 covers 10 bases. J lost 4 bases, V lost 5 bases, and 2 bases had no gene match. This CDR3 spans 13 amino acids. Looked up from germline, CDR1 is MNHEY and CDR2 is SVGAGI. DNA for the CDR3: TGTGCCAGCAGTCAGGACAGGGGGTACGAGCAGTACTTC. Translated: CASSQDRGYEQYF.

This clone was seen once. The chain links TRBV15 to TRBJ2-7, with D unresolved. V was trimmed by 0 bases and J by 7 bases, leaving 13 bases between them. CDR1 is LNHNV and CDR2 is YYDKDF in the germline V gene (reference sequence). The CDR3 runs to 14 residues. The CDR3 loop reads CATSRDMITGEQYF. CDR3 nucleotides: TGTGCCACCAGCAGAGATATGATCACGGGTGAGCAGTACTTC. The whole variable domain, filled in from reference TRBV15 and TRBJ2-7, reads DAMVIQNPRYQVTQFGKPVTLSCSQTLNHNVMYWYQQKSSQAPKLLFHYYDKDFNNEADTPDNFQSRRPNTSFCFLDIRSPGLGDTAMYLCATSRDMITGEQYFGPGTRLTVT.

The chain uses TRBV4-1 and TRBJ2-5; 9 bases map to TRBD2. The ends lost 3 bases at V and 4 bases at J; junction bases unmatched: 3. CDR1 and CDR2 (germline): MGHRA, YSYEKL. This CDR3 is 14 amino acids long. In DNA form, the CDR3 reads TGCGCCAGCAGCCAGGGAGCGGGGGGAGAGACCCAGTACTTC. Translated, it gives CASSQGAGGETQYF.

The chain couples TRBV20-1 to TRBJ2-1, with D hard to call. CDR1 DFQATT and CDR2 SNEGSKA come from the germline V gene (reference sequence). V was shortened by 6 bases and J by 6 bases, with 9 bases between the two germline ends. The CDR3 consists of 11 residues. CDR3 nucleotides: TGCAGTGCCCTCGTTTCCAATGAGCAGTTCTTC. Its translation: CSALVSNEQFF.

This chain joins TRBV2 and TRBJ2-1, with 7 nucleotides matching TRBD2. Germline V gives CDR1 SNHLY, CDR2 FYNNEI. With V trimmed by 8 bases and J by 4 bases, 8 bases remained unmatched. The CDR3 covers 14 residues. This chain's CDR3 is CASVTSGKYNEQFF. The CDR3 bases are TGTGCCAGCGTAACCAGCGGGAAATACAATGAGCAGTTCTTC.

The chain uses TRBV7-8 and TRBJ1-5; D is perhaps TRBD1 (5 bases). The V gene's germline CDR1 is SGHVS and CDR2 FQNEAQ. V shed 5 bases and J shed 4 bases, with 12 bases lying between them. The CDR3 spans 14 residues. The CDR3: CASSPGGFNQPQHF. The CDR3 DNA reads as TGTGCCAGCAGCCCCGGGGGTTTTAATCAGCCCCAGCATTTT.

The chain recombines TRBV7-9 with TRBJ2-1; the match to TRBD2 covers 15 bases. The V gene end was trimmed by 5 bases and the J gene end by 11 bases; junction bases not matched to a gene: 7. CDR3 length equals 15 residues. Germline V CDR1 and CDR2: SEHNR, FQNEAQ (reference sequence). CDR3 nucleotides: TGTGCCAGCAGCGCCGCCGGGACTAGCGGGGGGAAGCAGTTCTTC. Translating it yields CASSAAGTSGGKQFF. Filled out from reference TRBV7-9 and TRBJ2-1, the complete variable domain reads DTGVSQNPRHKITKRGQNVTFRCDPISEHNRLYWYRQTLGQGPEFLTYFQNEAQLEKSRLLSDRFSAERPKGSFSTLEIQRTEQGDSAMYLCASSAAGTSGGKQFFGPGTRLTVL.

This clone is a singleton in its sample. The rearrangement uses TRBV6-5 and TRBJ1-2, with no clear D. Trimming left V 2 bases short and J 4 bases short, with 8 bases between. The CDR3 covers 13 residues. The germline V gene encodes CDR1 MNHEY and CDR2 SVGAGI. CDR3 DNA sequence: TGTGCCAGCAGTTACACACCTTCCTATGGCTACACCTTC. Translated, it gives CASSYTPSYGYTF.

This sequence joins TRBV29-1 and TRBJ1-2, with a tentative D call TRBD1 (5 bases). The V end lost 4 bases, the J end lost 2 bases, and 14 bases lay between the germline ends. CDR1 and CDR2 (germline): SQVTM, ANQGSEA. The CDR3 extends over 14 amino acids. The CDR3, as DNA: TGCAGCGTTGCCCCCCGTGCAGGGAACTATGGCTACACCTTC. Encoded protein: CSVAPRAGNYGYTF.

The J gene is TRBJ2-3, the V gene TRBV6-1, with 8 bases aligning to TRBD2. Unmatched junction bases numbered 6, after V lost 3 bases and J lost 4 bases. Germline values: CDR1 MNHNS, CDR2 SASEGT. CDR3 length: 15 residues. CDR3: CASSDRLAWADTQYF. The DNA for the CDR3 is TGTGCCAGCAGTGATCGACTAGCGTGGGCAGATACGCAGTATTTT.

This chain joins TRBV6-6 and TRBJ2-1; 8 positions match TRBD2. V shed 2 bases and J 9 bases; nucleotides not matched to a gene: 9. This CDR3 has 15 residues. Germline V gene lookup returns CDR1 MNHNY and CDR2 SVGAGI (reference sequence). The CDR3 reads CASSYGRGAYLEQFF. For the CDR3, the DNA is TGTGCCAGCAGTTACGGGCGGGGGGCCTACCTTGAGCAGTTCTTC.

The rearrangement links TRBV7-2 to TRBJ2-7; D unresolved. Germline V lookup: CDR1 SGHTA, CDR2 FQGNSA. The germline V and J ends were trimmed by 5 bases and 5 bases, with 19 bases remaining between them. The CDR3 runs to 15 residues. CDR3 sequence reads: CASSIDRVRRNEQYF. CDR3 DNA sequence: TGTGCCAGCAGCATAGACCGGGTGAGAAGAAACGAGCAGTACTTC.

The V call is TRBV5-1, the J call TRBJ2-2; a possible D gene is TRBD2 (5 bases). Trimming shortened V by 1 base and J by 4 bases, and 14 bases separated the two germline ends. The CDR3 spans 16 residues. Germline assignment: CDR1 SGHRS and CDR2 YFSETQ. The CDR3 nucleotides read TGCGCCAGCAGCTTGAGGGCCAACGGAGGCACCGGGGAGCTGTTTTTT. As protein: CASSLRANGGTGELFF. Supplemented by reference TRBV5-1 and TRBJ2-2, the full variable domain reads KAGVTQTPRYLIKTRGQQVTLSCSPISGHRSVSWYQQTPGQGLQFLFEYFSETQRNKGNFPGRFSGRQFSNSRSEMNVSTLELGDSALYLCASSLRANGGTGELFFGEGSRLTVL.